This T cell receptor (beta chain) was captured by sequencing in a study of cytomegalovirus exposure and HLA in healthy donors. Study-level background: The same platform was used for the 130 or so validation repertoires as for the approximately 720 first-cohort repertoires, as reported in a later analysis.

The study, taken as a whole, reports: Per published reports, the classifier diagnosed cytomegalovirus status with high specificity and sensitivity. Researchers counted around 180 TCR beta chains as cytomegalovirus-associated. Rare sequences made up most TCRs, while some public TCRs were found in many donors.

Of note for this clone: The antigen remains unidentified.

The protocol was immunoSEQ multiplex PCR, while the TCRdb copy is restricted to in-frame clones and leaves out a portion. The table records some 100,000 clones, roughly nine tenths of them present only once. This receptor was identified in a man between 18 and 29 years old in good health and CMV-seropositive. Sequenced sample: PBMCs.

As DNA, the CDR3 is TGTGCCAGTAGTGGACGACAGTACAATGAGCAGTTCTTC. Its translation is CASSGRQYNEQFF. The genes are TRBV19 and TRBJ2-1; tentatively, D is TRBD1 (5 bases). V shed 5 bases and J shed 4 bases, with 9 bases lying between them. Germline CDR1 reads LNHDA; CDR2 reads SQIVND (reference sequence). The CDR3 contains 13 residues.